Listed below are T cell receptor beta chains from one sample, sequenced in a study of T cells in Graves' hyperthyroidism and ophthalmopathy. TCRdb re-called the multiplex PCR reads through MiXCR, storing one row per CDR3 protein. The table has hundreds of thousands of distinct CDR3 sequences, over 15% seen once. Source material: blood. The receptors stem from a woman aged 18-29 years with Graves' ophthalmopathy. Both conserved end residues are part of each CDR3. The D gene is left open where the match is weak. Clone size is shown for a subset of rows, as once, few, many or a class of expanded clone.

clone size: -
V gene: TRBV7-9
J gene: TRBJ1-2
D gene: TRBD1
CDR3 protein: CASSLVPDRGSGYTF
CDR3 DNA: TGTGCCAGCAGCTTAGTCCCTGACAGGGGTTCTGGCTACACCTTC

clone size: -
V gene: TRBV6-5
J gene: TRBJ2-1
D gene: TRBD2
CDR3 protein: CASSFLAGGSSYNEQFF
CDR3 DNA: TGTGCCAGCAGTTTTCTAGCGGGAGGGAGCTCCTACAATGAGCAGTTCTTC

clone size: many
V gene: TRBV18
J gene: TRBJ2-5
D gene: TRBD1
CDR3 protein: CASSPVGQGAAETQYF
CDR3 DNA: TGTGCCAGCTCACCAGTAGGACAGGGGGCTGCGGAGACCCAGTACTTC

clone size: many
V gene: TRBV7-7
J gene: TRBJ2-5
D gene: -
CDR3 protein: CASSNGGGQETQYF
CDR3 DNA: TGTGCTAGCAGCAACGGTGGGGGCCAAGAGACCCAGTACTTC

clone size: many
V gene: TRBV6-2/TRBV6-3
J gene: TRBJ2-1
D gene: TRBD2
CDR3 protein: CASTTTSEYNEQFF
CDR3 DNA: TGTGCCAGTACAACGACTAGCGAGTACAATGAGCAGTTCTTC

clone size: many
V gene: TRBV20-1
J gene: TRBJ2-4
D gene: -
CDR3 protein: CSAERMGVAKNIQYF
CDR3 DNA: TGCAGTGCGGAGCGGATGGGGGTAGCCAAAAACATTCAGTACTTC

clone size: many
V gene: TRBV2
J gene: TRBJ1-2
D gene: TRBD1
CDR3 protein: CASSKTGTNYGYTF
CDR3 DNA: TGTGCCAGCAGTAAGACAGGGACTAACTATGGCTACACCTTC

clone size: few
V gene: TRBV18
J gene: TRBJ1-5
D gene: TRBD1
CDR3 protein: CASSPKPTGTYSNQPQHF
CDR3 DNA: TGTGCCAGCTCACCGAAACCGACAGGGACATATAGCAATCAGCCCCAGCATTTT

clone size: many
V gene: TRBV12-3/TRBV12-4
J gene: TRBJ2-7
D gene: TRBD2
CDR3 protein: CASGLAGITYEQYF
CDR3 DNA: TGTGCCAGCGGCCTAGCGGGAATTACCTACGAGCAGTACTTC

clone size: -
V gene: TRBV2
J gene: TRBJ1-3
D gene: -
CDR3 protein: CASREGTVNSGNTIYF
CDR3 DNA: TGTGCCAGCAGGGAGGGCACAGTGAACTCTGGAAACACCATATATTTT

clone size: few
V gene: TRBV7-4
J gene: TRBJ2-2
D gene: -
CDR3 protein: CASSLEVQNTGELFF
CDR3 DNA: TGTGCCAGCAGCTTAGAAGTTCAGAACACCGGGGAGCTGTTTTTT

clone size: -
V gene: TRBV20-1
J gene: TRBJ2-1
D gene: -
CDR3 protein: CSARDLDWSSYNEQFF
CDR3 DNA: TGCAGTGCTAGGGACCTAGATTGGAGCTCCTACAATGAGCAGTTCTTC

clone size: -
V gene: TRBV27
J gene: TRBJ1-2
D gene: TRBD1
CDR3 protein: CASSLSTGTVNYGYTF
CDR3 DNA: TGTGCCAGCAGTTTATCCACCGGGACAGTTAACTATGGCTACACCTTC

clone size: many
V gene: TRBV27
J gene: TRBJ1-1
D gene: -
CDR3 protein: CASSVGWGTEAFF
CDR3 DNA: TGTGCCAGCAGTGTCGGTTGGGGAACTGAAGCTTTCTTT

clone size: many
V gene: TRBV18
J gene: TRBJ1-1
D gene: -
CDR3 protein: CASSIDRTTEAFF
CDR3 DNA: TGTGCCAGCTCAATAGACAGGACCACTGAAGCTTTCTTT

clone size: few
V gene: TRBV19
J gene: TRBJ2-3
D gene: -
CDR3 protein: CASRRATDGDTQYF
CDR3 DNA: TGTGCCAGCCGAAGAGCGACTGACGGAGATACGCAGTATTTT

clone size: many
V gene: TRBV3-1
J gene: TRBJ1-1
D gene: -
CDR3 protein: CASSQERQNTEAFF
CDR3 DNA: TGTGCCAGCAGCCAAGAAAGACAGAACACTGAAGCTTTCTTT

clone size: many
V gene: TRBV12-3/TRBV12-4
J gene: TRBJ2-6
D gene: -
CDR3 protein: CASSFLIGGSSGANVLTF
CDR3 DNA: TGTGCCAGCAGTTTTCTGATCGGGGGATCCTCTGGGGCCAACGTCCTGACTTTC

clone size: many
V gene: TRBV28
J gene: TRBJ2-7
D gene: -
CDR3 protein: CASSPPVVVRTPSYEQYF
CDR3 DNA: TGTGCCAGCAGCCCCCCCGTCGTTGTGCGGACCCCTTCCTACGAGCAGTACTTC

clone size: few
V gene: TRBV6-1
J gene: TRBJ2-5
D gene: -
CDR3 protein: CASRRGQQETQYF
CDR3 DNA: TGTGCCAGCAGACGGGGACAACAAGAGACCCAGTACTTC

clone size: many
V gene: TRBV11-2
J gene: TRBJ2-2
D gene: TRBD1
CDR3 protein: CASSFGTENTGELFF
CDR3 DNA: TGTGCCAGCAGCTTCGGGACAGAAAACACCGGGGAGCTGTTTTTT

clone size: many
V gene: TRBV2
J gene: TRBJ1-1
D gene: -
CDR3 protein: CASSEQPPTVNTEAFF
CDR3 DNA: TGTGCCAGCAGTGAACAACCACCAACAGTGAACACTGAAGCTTTCTTT

clone size: -
V gene: TRBV6-1
J gene: TRBJ2-7
D gene: -
CDR3 protein: CASSDRGFYEQYF
CDR3 DNA: TGTGCCAGCAGTGACAGGGGCTTCTACGAGCAGTACTTC

clone size: -
V gene: TRBV12-3/TRBV12-4
J gene: TRBJ1-4
D gene: TRBD1
CDR3 protein: CASSLTPGQGGEKLFF
CDR3 DNA: TGTGCCAGCAGTTTAACACCGGGACAGGGGGGTGAAAAACTGTTTTTT

clone size: -
V gene: TRBV7-3
J gene: TRBJ2-7
D gene: -
CDR3 protein: CASSLGVESSYEQYF
CDR3 DNA: TGTGCCAGCAGCCTGGGCGTGGAAAGCTCCTACGAGCAGTACTTC

clone size: many
V gene: TRBV20-1
J gene: TRBJ1-2
D gene: TRBD1
CDR3 protein: CSATRDRDDGYTF
CDR3 DNA: TGCAGTGCCACCCGGGACAGGGATGATGGCTACACCTTC

clone size: many
V gene: TRBV18
J gene: TRBJ2-1
D gene: TRBD1
CDR3 protein: CASSPPPTGNNEQFF
CDR3 DNA: TGTGCCAGCTCACCACCTCCGACAGGGAACAATGAGCAGTTCTTC

clone size: many
V gene: TRBV20-1
J gene: TRBJ2-5
D gene: -
CDR3 protein: CSARPTDRGATRETQYF
CDR3 DNA: TGCAGTGCTAGACCCACGGACAGAGGTGCGACCAGGGAGACCCAGTACTTC

clone size: -
V gene: TRBV15
J gene: TRBJ1-2
D gene: -
CDR3 protein: CATSRDDKEGFNYGYTF
CDR3 DNA: TGTGCCACCAGCAGAGATGATAAGGAGGGGTTTAACTATGGCTACACCTTC

clone size: -
V gene: TRBV2
J gene: TRBJ2-7
D gene: -
CDR3 protein: CASSEAWGGGRVYEQYF
CDR3 DNA: TGTGCCAGCAGTGAAGCGTGGGGTGGTGGTCGAGTTTACGAGCAGTACTTC

clone size: many
V gene: TRBV12-3/TRBV12-4
J gene: TRBJ1-2
D gene: -
CDR3 protein: CASSLSSGYGYTF
CDR3 DNA: TGTGCCAGCAGTTTATCCTCAGGGTACGGCTACACCTTC

clone size: -
V gene: TRBV4-2
J gene: TRBJ1-3
D gene: -
CDR3 protein: CASSQVEGSGNTIYF
CDR3 DNA: TGTGCCAGCAGCCAGGTTGAGGGGTCCGGAAACACCATATATTTT

clone size: few
V gene: TRBV30
J gene: TRBJ1-2
D gene: TRBD1
CDR3 protein: CAWTGGDYGYTF
CDR3 DNA: TGTGCCTGGACAGGGGGCGACTATGGCTACACCTTC

clone size: many
V gene: TRBV7-9
J gene: TRBJ1-1
D gene: -
CDR3 protein: CASSLARFQHSTEAFF
CDR3 DNA: TGTGCCAGCAGCTTAGCGCGTTTCCAGCATTCCACTGAAGCTTTCTTT

clone size: few
V gene: TRBV9
J gene: TRBJ1-6
D gene: -
CDR3 protein: CASSVEVNSPLHF
CDR3 DNA: TGTGCCAGCAGCGTAGAGGTTAATTCACCCCTCCACTTT

clone size: many
V gene: TRBV5-1
J gene: TRBJ2-5
D gene: -
CDR3 protein: CASSLLSVGQETQYF
CDR3 DNA: TGCGCCAGCAGCTTGCTCTCGGTGGGACAAGAGACCCAGTACTTC

clone size: many
V gene: TRBV20-1
J gene: TRBJ2-5
D gene: -
CDR3 protein: CSAGVASTETQYF
CDR3 DNA: TGCAGTGCTGGAGTGGCTAGCACGGAGACCCAGTACTTC

clone size: few
V gene: TRBV4-3
J gene: TRBJ1-2
D gene: -
CDR3 protein: CASSQVGTDGYTF
CDR3 DNA: TGCGCCAGCAGCCAAGTTGGGACGGATGGCTACACCTTC

clone size: many
V gene: TRBV15
J gene: TRBJ2-1
D gene: -
CDR3 protein: CATSRADRSSYNEQFF
CDR3 DNA: TGTGCCACCAGCAGAGCCGACAGGAGCTCCTACAATGAGCAGTTCTTC

clone size: many
V gene: TRBV2
J gene: TRBJ2-7
D gene: -
CDR3 protein: CASTPGTRESHYYEQYF
CDR3 DNA: TGTGCCAGCACCCCAGGGACACGGGAGTCGCACTACTACGAGCAGTACTTC

clone size: many
V gene: TRBV6-1
J gene: TRBJ1-1
D gene: -
CDR3 protein: CASSTGNGNTEAFF
CDR3 DNA: TGTGCCAGCAGTACAGGGAATGGGAACACTGAAGCTTTCTTT

clone size: -
V gene: TRBV5-6
J gene: TRBJ2-5
D gene: -
CDR3 protein: CASSLVYGGRETQYF
CDR3 DNA: TGTGCCAGCAGCTTAGTGTATGGGGGGCGAGAGACCCAGTACTTC

clone size: few
V gene: TRBV28
J gene: TRBJ2-6
D gene: -
CDR3 protein: CASSSTYSGANVLTF
CDR3 DNA: TGTGCCAGCAGTTCCACCTACTCAGGGGCCAACGTCCTGACTTTC

clone size: few
V gene: TRBV20-1
J gene: TRBJ1-5
D gene: -
CDR3 protein: CSARNYGQGPGPQHF
CDR3 DNA: TGCAGTGCTAGAAACTACGGGCAGGGCCCGGGGCCCCAGCATTTT

clone size: -
V gene: TRBV2
J gene: TRBJ1-5
D gene: -
CDR3 protein: CASSEGRRGNQPQHF
CDR3 DNA: TGTGCCAGCAGTGAGGGTCGGCGGGGGAATCAGCCCCAGCATTTT

clone size: few
V gene: TRBV6-1
J gene: TRBJ1-6
D gene: -
CDR3 protein: CASSEDEDNSPLHF
CDR3 DNA: TGTGCCAGCAGTGAAGATGAGGATAATTCACCCCTCCACTTT

clone size: many
V gene: TRBV12-3/TRBV12-4
J gene: TRBJ2-7
D gene: -
CDR3 protein: CASGGRAEQYF
CDR3 DNA: TGTGCCAGCGGCGGCAGGGCCGAGCAGTACTTC

clone size: many
V gene: TRBV27
J gene: TRBJ1-6
D gene: -
CDR3 protein: CASTPRDGNNSPLHF
CDR3 DNA: TGTGCCAGCACCCCCCGGGACGGTAATAATTCACCCCTCCACTTT

clone size: -
V gene: TRBV24-1
J gene: TRBJ2-2
D gene: -
CDR3 protein: CATSDPNLGPTGELFF
CDR3 DNA: TGTGCCACCAGTGACCCTAACCTTGGACCCACCGGGGAGCTGTTTTTT

clone size: few
V gene: TRBV11-2
J gene: TRBJ2-2
D gene: -
CDR3 protein: CASSFTPGLVTGELFF
CDR3 DNA: TGTGCCAGCAGCTTCACCCCGGGACTGGTCACCGGGGAGCTGTTTTTT

clone size: many
V gene: TRBV20-1
J gene: TRBJ2-7
D gene: -
CDR3 protein: CSARTGYEQYF
CDR3 DNA: TGCAGTGCTAGGACAGGCTACGAGCAGTACTTC

clone size: many
V gene: TRBV18
J gene: TRBJ1-1
D gene: -
CDR3 protein: CASSPRSNTEAFF
CDR3 DNA: TGTGCCAGCTCACCACGATCGAACACTGAAGCTTTCTTT

clone size: few
V gene: TRBV19
J gene: TRBJ1-1
D gene: -
CDR3 protein: CATQEGQGDTEAFF
CDR3 DNA: TGTGCCACCCAAGAAGGGCAGGGAGACACTGAAGCTTTCTTT

clone size: many
V gene: TRBV28
J gene: TRBJ1-1
D gene: -
CDR3 protein: CASIYDTEAFF
CDR3 DNA: TGTGCCAGCATCTACGACACTGAAGCTTTCTTT